This TCR beta chain comes out of a study of OX40 agonist ivuxolimab in advanced cancers. The CDR3 is 15 amino acids. V was cut by 7 bases and J by 13 bases, with 28 bases left in between. Per the germline V gene, CDR1 is LNHDA and CDR2 is SQIVND (reference sequence). Clones were read by immunoSEQ multiplex PCR, and TCRdb kept only the in-frame ones, dropping some. The data hold under 80,000 clones, with 88% observed a single time. This sequence joins TRBV19 and TRBJ1-2, with D maybe TRBD1 (5 bases). The source material was CD4+ or CD8+ T cells sorted from blood, sampled in a trial of the OX40 agonist ivuxolimab. The sequence derives from an adult with an advanced solid tumor such as melanoma, head and neck, liver or kidney cancer. As DNA, the CDR3 is TGTGCCAGTAAAAACGCCCCCGGGACGGCCATGGGGCGCACCTTC. Amino acids: CASKNAPGTAMGRTF.